These 3 T cell receptor beta chains came from one sample sequenced in a study of beta chain features in type 1 diabetes. Overall study findings and caveats: For Type 1 diabetes patients, all four CD4+ subsets carried TCRB CDR3s that were moderately but significantly shorter.

No antigen is known for these receptors. Expressed TCRB transcripts were sequenced because the isolated RNA had all been reverse transcribed beforehand. Only in-frame clones appear in the TCRdb table, and some are missing; sequencing was by immunoSEQ multiplex PCR. The table shows roughly 330,000 clones, with roughly 14% occurring only once. The sample was naive CD4+ T cells from blood. All receptors derive from a woman younger than 35 with type 1 diabetes.

This clone was seen a handful of times. The chain recombines TRBV5-1 with TRBJ2-5, with TRBD2 matching 13 bases. V lost 4 bases and J lost 3; bases outside the gene matches: 0. The germline V gene encodes CDR1 SGHRS and CDR2 YFSETQ. CDR3 size: 14 residues. This chain's CDR3 is CASSGLAGEETQYF. CDR3 coding DNA: TGCGCCAGCAGCGGACTAGCGGGAGAAGAGACCCAGTACTTC.

This chain links TRBV30 with TRBJ2-4; 10 bases fit TRBD2. Germline loops: CDR1 GTSNPN, CDR2 SVGIG (reference sequence). J was trimmed by 4 bases and V by 1 base; bases with no gene match: 10. The CDR3 is 17 residues long. The CDR3, as DNA: TGTGCCTGGAGTGCCCATCATCTAGCGGGAGTAAAAAACATTCAGTACTTC. It translates to CAWSAHHLAGVKNIQYF. The complete variable domain, with remaining parts taken from reference TRBV30 and TRBJ2-4, reads SQTIHQWPATLVQPVGSPLSLECTVEGTSNPNLYWYRQAAGRGLQLLFYSVGIGQISSEVPQNLSASRPQDRQFILSSKKLLLSDSGFYLCAWSAHHLAGVKNIQYFGAGTRLSVL.

This clone came up a few times. This chain connects TRBV5-1 to TRBJ2-6, with D tentatively TRBD2 (5 bases). V gave up 0 bases and J gave up 0 bases, with 10 bases separating them. The CDR3 has 17 residues. The germline CDR1 and CDR2 sequences are SGHRS and YFSETQ. The CDR3 loop reads CASSLAGLSSGANVLTF. The DNA for the CDR3 is TGCGCCAGCAGCTTGGCCGGACTGAGCTCTGGGGCCAACGTCCTGACTTTC.